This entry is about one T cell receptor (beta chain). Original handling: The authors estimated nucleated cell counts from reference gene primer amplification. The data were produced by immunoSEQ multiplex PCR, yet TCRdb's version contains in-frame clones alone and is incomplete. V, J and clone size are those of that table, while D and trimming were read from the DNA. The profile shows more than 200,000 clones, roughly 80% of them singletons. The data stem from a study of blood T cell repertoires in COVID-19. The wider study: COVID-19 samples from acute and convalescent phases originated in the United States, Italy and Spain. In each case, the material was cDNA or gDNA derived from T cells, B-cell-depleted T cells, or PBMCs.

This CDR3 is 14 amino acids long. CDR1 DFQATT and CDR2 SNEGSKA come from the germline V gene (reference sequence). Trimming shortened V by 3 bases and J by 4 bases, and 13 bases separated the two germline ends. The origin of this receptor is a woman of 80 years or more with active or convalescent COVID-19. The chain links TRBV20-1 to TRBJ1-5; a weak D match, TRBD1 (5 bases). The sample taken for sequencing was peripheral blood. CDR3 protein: CSASGRDFNQPQHF. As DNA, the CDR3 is TGCAGTGCTAGTGGCCGGGACTTTAATCAGCCCCAGCATTTT.